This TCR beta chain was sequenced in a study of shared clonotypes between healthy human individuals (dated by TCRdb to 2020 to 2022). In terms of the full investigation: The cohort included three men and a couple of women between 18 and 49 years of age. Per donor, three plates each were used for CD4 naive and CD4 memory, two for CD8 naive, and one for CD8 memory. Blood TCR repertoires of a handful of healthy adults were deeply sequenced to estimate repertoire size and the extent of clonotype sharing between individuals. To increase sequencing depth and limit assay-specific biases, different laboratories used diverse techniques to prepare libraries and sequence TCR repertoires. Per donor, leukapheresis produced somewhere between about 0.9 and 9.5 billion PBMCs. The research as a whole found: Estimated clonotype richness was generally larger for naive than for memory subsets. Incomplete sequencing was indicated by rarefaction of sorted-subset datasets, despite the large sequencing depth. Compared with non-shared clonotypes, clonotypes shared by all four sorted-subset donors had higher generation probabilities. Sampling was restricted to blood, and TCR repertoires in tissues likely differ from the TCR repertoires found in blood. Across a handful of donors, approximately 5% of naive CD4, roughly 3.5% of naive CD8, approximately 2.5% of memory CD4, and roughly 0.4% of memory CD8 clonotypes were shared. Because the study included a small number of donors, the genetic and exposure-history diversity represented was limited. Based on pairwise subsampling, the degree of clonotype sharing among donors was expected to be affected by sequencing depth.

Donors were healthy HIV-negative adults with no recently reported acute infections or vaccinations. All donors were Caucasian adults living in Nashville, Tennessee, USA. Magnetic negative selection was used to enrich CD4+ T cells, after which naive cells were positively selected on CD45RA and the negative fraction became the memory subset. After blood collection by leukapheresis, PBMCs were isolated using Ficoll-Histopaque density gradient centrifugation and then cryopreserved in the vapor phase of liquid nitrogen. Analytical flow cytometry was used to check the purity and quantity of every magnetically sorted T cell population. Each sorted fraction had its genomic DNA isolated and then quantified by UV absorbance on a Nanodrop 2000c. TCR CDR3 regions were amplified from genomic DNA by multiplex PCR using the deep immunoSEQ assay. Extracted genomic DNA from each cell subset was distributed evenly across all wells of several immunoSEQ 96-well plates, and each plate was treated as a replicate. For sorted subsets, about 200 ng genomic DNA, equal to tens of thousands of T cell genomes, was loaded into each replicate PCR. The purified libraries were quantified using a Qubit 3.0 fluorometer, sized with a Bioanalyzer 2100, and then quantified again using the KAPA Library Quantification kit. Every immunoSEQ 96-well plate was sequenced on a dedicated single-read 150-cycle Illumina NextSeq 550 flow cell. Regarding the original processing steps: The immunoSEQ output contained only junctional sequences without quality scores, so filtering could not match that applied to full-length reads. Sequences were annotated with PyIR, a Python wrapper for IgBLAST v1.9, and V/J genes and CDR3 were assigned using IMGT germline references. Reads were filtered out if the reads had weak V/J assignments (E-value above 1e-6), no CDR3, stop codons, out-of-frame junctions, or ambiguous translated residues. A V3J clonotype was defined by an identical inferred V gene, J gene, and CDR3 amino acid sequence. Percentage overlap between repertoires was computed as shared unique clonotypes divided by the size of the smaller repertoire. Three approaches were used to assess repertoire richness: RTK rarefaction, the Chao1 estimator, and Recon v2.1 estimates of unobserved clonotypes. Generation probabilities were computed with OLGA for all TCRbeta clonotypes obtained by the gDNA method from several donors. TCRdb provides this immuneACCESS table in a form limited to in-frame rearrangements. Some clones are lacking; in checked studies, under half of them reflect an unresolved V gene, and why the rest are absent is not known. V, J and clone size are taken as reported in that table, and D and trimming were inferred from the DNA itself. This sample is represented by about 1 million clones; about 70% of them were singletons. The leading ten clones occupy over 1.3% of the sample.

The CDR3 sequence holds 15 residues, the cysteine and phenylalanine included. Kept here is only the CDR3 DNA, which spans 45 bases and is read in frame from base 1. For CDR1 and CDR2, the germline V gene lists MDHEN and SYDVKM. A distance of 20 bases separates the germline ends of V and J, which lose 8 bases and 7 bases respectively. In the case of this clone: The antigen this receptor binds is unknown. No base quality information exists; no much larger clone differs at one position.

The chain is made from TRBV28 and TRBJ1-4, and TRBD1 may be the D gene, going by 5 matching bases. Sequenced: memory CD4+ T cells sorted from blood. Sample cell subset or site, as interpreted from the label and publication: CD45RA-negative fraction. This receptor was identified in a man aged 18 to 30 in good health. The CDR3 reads CASAIQGRGSEKLFF. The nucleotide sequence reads TGTGCCAGCGCAATCCAGGGTAGGGGTTCTGAAAAACTGTTTTTT.